What follows are 24 T cell receptor beta chains derived from one specimen sequenced in a study of blood T cell repertoires in COVID-19. Sequenced by immunoSEQ multiplex PCR; TCRdb stores in-frame clones only, minus some. The table includes 60,000 to 80,000 clones, 85% to 90% detected once. The sample comprised peripheral blood. The receptors here all came from an older woman with COVID-19, enrolled during active disease.

The chain has TRBV7-2 and TRBJ1-4; D unclear. Trimming removed 3 bases at V and 0 bases at J, with 5 bases between. CDR3 length equals 14 residues. Germline V CDR1 and CDR2: SGHTA, FQGNSA. The chain's CDR3 is CASSFHSTNEKLFF. The CDR3 DNA reads as TGTGCCAGCAGCTTTCACTCAACTAATGAAAAACTGTTTTTT.

V and J are TRBV27 and TRBJ1-2; D not resolved. This CDR3 is 14 amino acids long. Germline CDR1 reads MNHEY; CDR2 reads SMNVEV (reference sequence). Trimming took 5 bases from V and 8 from J, leaving 18 bases between them. Here the CDR3 DNA reads TGTGCCAGCAGTCACAAGCCCGACTCCGGAGGCTACACCTTC. It is translated as CASSHKPDSGGYTF.

V is TRBV6-1 and J is TRBJ1-3; D is uncertain. CDR3 length: 12 amino acids. V dropped 3 bases and J dropped 4 bases, with 4 bases sitting between them. Germline lookup yields CDR1 MNHNS and CDR2 SASEGT. CDR3 residues: CASSDQGNTIYF. The CDR3, as DNA: TGTGCCAGCAGTGATCAGGGAAACACCATATATTTT.

The chain links TRBV19 to TRBJ1-1, with D maybe TRBD1 (6 bases). Trimming pared 4 bases from V and 6 bases from J, leaving 9 bases between. Germline loops: CDR1 LNHDA, CDR2 SQIVND (reference sequence). The CDR3 runs to 12 residues. The CDR3 here is CASSKGQSEAFF. The CDR3 DNA follows: TGTGCCAGTAGTAAAGGACAGTCTGAAGCTTTCTTT.

V is TRBV7-9 and J is TRBJ1-1; tentatively, D is TRBD1 (6 bases). V was trimmed by 2 bases and J by 1 base, leaving 11 bases between them. This CDR3 is 15 amino acids long. The germline gives CDR1 SEHNR, CDR2 FQNEAQ (reference sequence). The DNA of the CDR3 is TGTGCCAGCAGCTTAAATGACAGGCGGAACACTGAAGCTTTCTTT. It translates to CASSLNDRRNTEAFF.

This CDR3 is CASSPRDTTTNEKLFF. CDR3 bases: TGCGCCAGCAGCCCCAGGGACACTACAACTAATGAAAAACTGTTTTTT. J is TRBJ1-4 and V is TRBV5-1; D possibly corresponds to TRBD1 (6 bases). V was trimmed by 4 bases and J by 0 bases, leaving 13 bases between them. Germline V gives CDR1 SGHRS, CDR2 YFSETQ. The CDR3 is 16 amino acids.

The rearrangement uses TRBV6-1 and TRBJ1-5; D gene unclear. The germline V gene has CDR1 MNHNS and CDR2 SASEGT. Trimming removed 0 bases at V and 0 bases at J, with 15 bases between. The CDR3 is 18 residues long. The CDR3 reads CASSEALSSSHSNQPQHF. The DNA of the CDR3 is TGTGCCAGCAGTGAAGCGCTTAGTAGTAGTCATAGCAATCAGCCCCAGCATTTT.

The chain uses TRBV7-3 and TRBJ2-2, with TRBD1 identical over 7 bases. CDR1 and CDR2 from the germline V gene are SGHTA and FQGTGA. The V gene end was trimmed by 0 bases and the J gene end by 4 bases; junction bases not matched to a gene: 5. The CDR3 is 16 amino acids. DNA for the CDR3: TGTGCCAGCAGCTTAACGGAACAGGGGTTCACCGGGGAGCTGTTTTTT. It specifies CASSLTEQGFTGELFF.

The rearrangement uses TRBV6-2 or TRBV6-3 and TRBJ2-5; 8 bases align to TRBD1. The CDR3 contains 15 residues. After removal of 2 bases from V and 5 bases from J, the junction contained 7 bases not matched to a gene. CDR1 MNHEY and CDR2 SVGEGT come from the germline V gene. CDR3 amino acids: CASSYSAGGVETQYF. The CDR3, as DNA: TGTGCCAGCAGTTACAGCGCAGGGGGCGTGGAGACCCAGTACTTC.

The gene calls are TRBV7-2 and TRBJ1-5; a possible D gene is TRBD1 (6 bases). There are 15 residues in the CDR3. V was trimmed by 0 bases and J by 2 bases, leaving 8 bases between them. Looked up from germline, CDR1 is SGHTA and CDR2 is FQGNSA. CDR3 in DNA: TGTGCCAGCAGCTTAGCGACAGGTCGCAATCAGCCCCAGCATTTT. Encoded protein: CASSLATGRNQPQHF.

The V gene is TRBV9, the J gene TRBJ1-4, with D possibly matching TRBD1 (6 bases). CDR1 SGDLS and CDR2 YYNGEE come from the germline V gene. V was trimmed by 4 bases and J by 8 bases, leaving 9 bases between them. This CDR3 spans 12 amino acids. The CDR3 DNA reads TGTGCCAGCAGCCCGAGGGGGGAAAAACTGTTTTTT. Translated, it gives CASSPRGEKLFF.

J is TRBJ2-2 and V is TRBV11-3, with D tentatively TRBD2 (5 bases). V was shortened by 5 bases and J by 8 bases, with 12 bases between the two germline ends. This CDR3 comprises 13 residues. Germline V lookup: CDR1 SGHNT, CDR2 YENEEA. The CDR3 bases are TGTGCCAGCAGCCTCGGGGTAGCGGGGGAGCTGTTTTTT. It specifies CASSLGVAGELFF.

J is TRBJ2-5 and V is TRBV11-2; 7 bases fit TRBD2. V lost 1 base and J lost 4; bases outside the gene matches: 6. Germline V gene lookup returns CDR1 SGHAT and CDR2 FQNNGV. There are 15 residues in the CDR3. CDR3 nucleotide sequence: TGTGCCAGCAGCTTAGCCGGGGGGTCGGTAGAGACCCAGTACTTC. Protein: CASSLAGGSVETQYF.

The J gene is TRBJ1-2, the V gene TRBV30; D is ambiguous. The CDR3 extends over 14 amino acids. Germline lookup yields CDR1 GTSNPN and CDR2 SVGIG (reference sequence). Deletions cut 4 bases from V and 4 bases from J, with 16 bases between. The CDR3 DNA reads as TGTGCCTGGAACCCAACGAAGTCCGGCTATGGCTACACCTTC. Translation gives CAWNPTKSGYGYTF.

CDR3 region: CASRPYRGTYYEQYF. CDR3 bases: TGTGCCAGCAGACCATACAGGGGGACCTACTACGAGCAGTACTTC. This chain joins TRBV6-5 and TRBJ2-7; 8 bases agree with TRBD1. The ends lost 6 bases at V and 3 bases at J; junction bases unmatched: 10. The CDR3 runs to 15 residues. Germline V gene data show CDR1 as MNHEY and CDR2 as SVGAGI.

The rearrangement links TRBV29-1 to TRBJ1-6; 8 bases agree with TRBD1. V lost 6 bases and J lost 5; bases outside the gene matches: 3. CDR1 and CDR2 (germline): SQVTM, ANQGSEA. The CDR3 is 13 residues long. This CDR3 is CSVLQGDNSPLHF. CDR3 nucleotide sequence: TGCAGCGTACTACAGGGGGATAATTCACCCCTCCACTTT.

The chain carries TRBV19 and TRBJ2-7, with D tentatively TRBD2 (5 bases). The CDR3 consists of 15 residues. Germline assignment: CDR1 LNHDA and CDR2 SQIVND (reference sequence). Trimming pared 1 base from V and 0 bases from J, leaving 10 bases between. The CDR3 sequence: CASSIGPGNSYEQYF. The CDR3 DNA reads TGTGCCAGTAGTATAGGGCCGGGAAACTCCTACGAGCAGTACTTC. The full variable domain, completed using reference TRBV19 and TRBJ2-7, is DGGITQSPKYLFRKEGQNVTLSCEQNLNHDAMYWYRQDPGQGLRLIYYSQIVNDFQKGDIAEGYSVSREKKESFPLTVTSAQKNPTAFYLCASSIGPGNSYEQYFGPGTRLTVT.

J is TRBJ1-1 and V is TRBV5-4, with a weak D call TRBD1 (5 bases). The germline V gene has CDR1 SGHNT and CDR2 YYREEE (reference sequence). This CDR3 is 17 amino acids long. V lost 0 bases and J lost 1, with 16 bases in between. The CDR3 spells CASSLADPGVTNTEAFF. The CDR3 DNA reads TGTGCCAGCAGCTTGGCGGACCCGGGGGTAACGAACACTGAAGCTTTCTTT.

The CDR3 region is CAWSVYPSGSAFGYTF. CDR3 coding DNA: TGTGCCTGGAGTGTATATCCCTCAGGGTCGGCTTTTGGCTACACCTTC. This rearrangement joins TRBV30 to TRBJ1-2, with D maybe TRBD1 (5 bases). V lost 0 bases and J lost 7, with 21 bases in between. This CDR3 has 16 amino acids. Germline V gene sequence: CDR1 GTSNPN, CDR2 SVGIG (reference sequence).

The rearrangement uses TRBV11-3 and TRBJ2-1; a weak D match, TRBD2 (5 bases). Deletions cut 2 bases from V and 9 bases from J, with 14 bases between. The CDR3 loop spans 14 amino acids. The V gene's germline CDR1 is SGHNT and CDR2 YENEEA. The CDR3 DNA sequence: TGTGCCAGCAGCTTATTAGGGTTAGAGGGTGAGCAGTTCTTC. It yields the protein CASSLLGLEGEQFF.

The chain is built from TRBV28 and TRBJ2-7; perhaps TRBD2 as D (7 bases). The CDR3 is 15 residues long. V lost 8 bases and J 0 bases, leaving 17 bases between the germline ends. Germline loops: CDR1 MDHEN, CDR2 SYDVKM. CDR3 DNA sequence: TGTGCCAGCCGCGGGGGCGGCCAAAGCTCCTACGAGCAGTACTTC. Protein product: CASRGGGQSSYEQYF.

The V and J genes are TRBV28 and TRBJ1-3; maybe TRBD1 (5 bases). CDR3 length equals 15 residues. V lost 5 bases to trimming and J lost 3 bases, with 14 bases between them. Germline CDR1 reads MDHEN; CDR2 reads SYDVKM. In DNA form, the CDR3 reads TGTGCCAGCAGTGTTACTCGACAGTTTGGAAACACCATATATTTT. Translation: CASSVTRQFGNTIYF.

The CDR3 DNA reads TGTGCCATCAGTGAGCCAGCATCCGGGACAGGCGGGAAACGTTACGAGCAGTACTTC. It translates to CAISEPASGTGGKRYEQYF. V gene TRBV10-3 combines with J gene TRBJ2-7; 8 bases are shared with TRBD1. Looked up from germline, CDR1 is ENHRY and CDR2 is SYGVKD. Unmatched junction bases numbered 19, after V lost 2 bases and J lost 4 bases. The CDR3 has 19 residues.

V gene TRBV30 combines with J gene TRBJ2-1; 10 nucleotides align to TRBD1. There are 11 residues in the CDR3. Germline-derived CDR1 and CDR2 are GTSNPN and SVGIG (reference sequence). V was pared by 5 bases and J by 10 bases, with 2 bases of the junction left unmatched. CDR3 protein: CAWETGGEQFF. The CDR3 DNA reads TGTGCCTGGGAGACAGGGGGCGAGCAGTTCTTC.